The 5 T cell receptor beta chains below were found in one sample sequenced in a study of regulatory T cells in long-lasting Graves disease. Through Arm-PCR of CDR3 regions and iRepertoire HTBI primers, TCR beta libraries were built. TCRdb reanalysed the multiplex PCR reads using MiXCR and keeps one entry per CDR3 protein. The repertoire consists of about 470,000 distinct CDR3 sequences, with less than 25% occurring once and the leading ten covering 6.5% to 8%. The time point was: persistent/refractory GD, antithyroid drugs over 5 years with positive TRAb. Making the TCR library involved RNA that had been extracted from PBMCs. The source material was peripheral blood mononuclear cells (PBMCs), sampled when the disease was refractory, from a patient treated with antithyroid drugs. These receptors all come from a female donor with Graves disease.

This clonotype came up a few times. The chain uses TRBV5-1 and TRBJ2-7; 10 bases align to TRBD1. The germline gives CDR1 SGHRS, CDR2 YFSETQ. The CDR3 is 14 amino acids. Trimming removed 2 bases from V and 4 bases from J; junction bases left unmatched: 3. The CDR3 region has the DNA TGCGCCAGCAGCTTCCGGGACAGGGGTTACGAGCAGTACTTC. Encoded protein: CASSFRDRGYEQYF.

This sequence joins TRBV7-9 and TRBJ2-3, with TRBD1 as a possible D gene (5 bases). V dropped 2 bases and J dropped 2 bases, with 11 bases sitting between them. From germline, CDR1 is SEHNR and CDR2 FQNEAQ (reference sequence). CDR3 size: 15 residues. The CDR3 loop reads CASSLRAGNTDTQYF. The CDR3 nucleotides read TGTGCCAGCAGCTTAAGGGCAGGGAACACAGATACGCAGTATTTT.

The sample holds many counts of this clonotype. J is TRBJ2-7 and V is TRBV6-2 or TRBV6-3; D remains unclear. Germline V gives CDR1 MNHEY, CDR2 SVGEGT. The CDR3 sequence is 13 residues long. Trimming removed 5 bases from V and 1 base from J, with 9 bases in between. The CDR3 bases are TGTGCCAGCAGTGTCGACATTTCCTACGAGCAGTACTTC. This sequence encodes CASSVDISYEQYF.

This clonotype was observed at least ten times. V gene TRBV18 combines with J gene TRBJ1-2, with D possibly being TRBD1 (6 bases). Germline-derived CDR1 and CDR2 are KGHSH and LQKENI. The CDR3 is made up of 16 amino acids. V lost 6 bases and J 1 base, leaving 18 bases between the germline ends. The CDR3, as DNA: TGTGCCAGCTCCCGGTACCCGGGACAAGTTAACTATGGCTACACCTTC. Translation: CASSRYPGQVNYGYTF.

The V and J genes are TRBV27 and TRBJ2-2; TRBD2 matches 14 bases. Germline V gene lookup returns CDR1 MNHEY and CDR2 SMNVEV (reference sequence). Germline trimming cut 0 bases from V and 1 base from J; bases unmatched to any gene: 1. The CDR3 spans 18 residues. As DNA, the CDR3 is TGTGCCAGCAGTTTATCCGGACTAGCGGGAGGGAACACCGGGGAGCTGTTTTTT. It translates to CASSLSGLAGGNTGELFF.